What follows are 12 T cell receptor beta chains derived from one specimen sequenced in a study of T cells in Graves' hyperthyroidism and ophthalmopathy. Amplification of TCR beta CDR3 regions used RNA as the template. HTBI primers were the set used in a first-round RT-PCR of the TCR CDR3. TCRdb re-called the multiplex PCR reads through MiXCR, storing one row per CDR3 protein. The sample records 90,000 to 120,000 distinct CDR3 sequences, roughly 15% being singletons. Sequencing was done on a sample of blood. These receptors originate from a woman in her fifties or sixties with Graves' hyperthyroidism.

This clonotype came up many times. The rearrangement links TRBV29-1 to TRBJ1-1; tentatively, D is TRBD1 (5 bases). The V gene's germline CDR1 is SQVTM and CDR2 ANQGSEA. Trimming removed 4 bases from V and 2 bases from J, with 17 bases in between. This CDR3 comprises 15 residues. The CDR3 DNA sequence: TGCAGCGTTGCGTCCTGGGGCAGGGACAACACTGAAGCTTTCTTT. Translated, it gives CSVASWGRDNTEAFF. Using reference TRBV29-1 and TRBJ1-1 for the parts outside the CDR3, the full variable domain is SAVISQKPSRDICQRGTSLTIQCQVDSQVTMMFWYRQQPGQSLTLIATANQGSEATYESGFVIDKFPISRPNLTFSTLTVSNMSPEDSSIYLCSVASWGRDNTEAFFGQGTRLTVV.

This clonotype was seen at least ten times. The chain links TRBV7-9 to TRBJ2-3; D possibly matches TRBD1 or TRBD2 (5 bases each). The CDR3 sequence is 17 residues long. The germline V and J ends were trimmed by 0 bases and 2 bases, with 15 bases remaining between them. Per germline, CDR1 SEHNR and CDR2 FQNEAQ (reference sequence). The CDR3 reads CASSLAYEGQVTDTQYF. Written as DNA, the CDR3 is TGTGCCAGCAGCTTAGCGTACGAGGGGCAGGTCACAGATACGCAGTATTTT.

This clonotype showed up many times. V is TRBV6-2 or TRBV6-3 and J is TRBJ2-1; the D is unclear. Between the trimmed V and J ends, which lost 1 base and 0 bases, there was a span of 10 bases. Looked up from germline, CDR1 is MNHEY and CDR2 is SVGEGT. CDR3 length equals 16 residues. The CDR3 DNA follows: TGTGCCAGCAGTTACTGGACCCGTAGCTCCTACAATGAGCAGTTCTTC. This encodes CASSYWTRSSYNEQFF.

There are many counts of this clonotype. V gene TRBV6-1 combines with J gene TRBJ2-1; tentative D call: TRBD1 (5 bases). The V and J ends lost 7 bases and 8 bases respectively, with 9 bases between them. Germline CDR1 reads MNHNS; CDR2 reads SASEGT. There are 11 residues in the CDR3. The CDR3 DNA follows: TGTGCCAGCACCAAGGGGTATGAGCAGTTCTTC. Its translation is CASTKGYEQFF.

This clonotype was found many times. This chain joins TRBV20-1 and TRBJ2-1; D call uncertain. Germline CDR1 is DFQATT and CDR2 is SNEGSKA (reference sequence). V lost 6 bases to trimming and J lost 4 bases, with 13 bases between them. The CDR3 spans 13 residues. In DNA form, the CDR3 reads TGCAGTGCCCCCCACCCTCCATACAATGAGCAGTTCTTC. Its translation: CSAPHPPYNEQFF.

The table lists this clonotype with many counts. The CDR3 bases are TGTGCCAGCAGCTTGGGCCCTGAGCAGTACTTC. This encodes CASSLGPEQYF. The chain couples TRBV7-9 to TRBJ2-7; D uncertain. CDR1 and CDR2 from the germline V gene are SEHNR and FQNEAQ (reference sequence). The V and J ends lost 3 bases and 7 bases respectively, with 7 bases between them. The CDR3 has 11 residues. The full variable domain, completed using reference TRBV7-9 and TRBJ2-7, is DTGVSQNPRHKITKRGQNVTFRCDPISEHNRLYWYRQTLGQGPEFLTYFQNEAQLEKSRLLSDRFSAERPKGSFSTLEIQRTEQGDSAMYLCASSLGPEQYFGPGTRLTVT.

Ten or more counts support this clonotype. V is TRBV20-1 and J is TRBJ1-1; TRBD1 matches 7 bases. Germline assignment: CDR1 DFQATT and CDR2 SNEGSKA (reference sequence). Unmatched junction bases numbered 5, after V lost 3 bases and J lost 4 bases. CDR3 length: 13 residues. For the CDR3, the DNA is TGCAGTGCTAGTGGGCAGGGGGTCACTGAAGCTTTCTTT. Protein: CSASGQGVTEAFF.

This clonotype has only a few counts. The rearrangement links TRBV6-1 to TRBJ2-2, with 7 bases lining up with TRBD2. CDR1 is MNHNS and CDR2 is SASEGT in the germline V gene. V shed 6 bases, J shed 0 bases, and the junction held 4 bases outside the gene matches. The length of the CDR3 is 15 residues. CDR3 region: CASSLLAANTGELFF. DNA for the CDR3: TGTGCCAGCAGCTTGCTAGCGGCGAACACCGGGGAGCTGTTTTTT.

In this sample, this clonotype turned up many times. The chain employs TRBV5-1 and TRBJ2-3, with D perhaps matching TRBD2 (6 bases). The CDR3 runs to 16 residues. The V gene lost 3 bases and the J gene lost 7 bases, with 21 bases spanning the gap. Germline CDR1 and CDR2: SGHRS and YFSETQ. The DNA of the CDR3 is TGCGCCAGCAGCTACATTAGCGGATCCATTAATAATACGCAGTATTTT. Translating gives CASSYISGSINNTQYF.

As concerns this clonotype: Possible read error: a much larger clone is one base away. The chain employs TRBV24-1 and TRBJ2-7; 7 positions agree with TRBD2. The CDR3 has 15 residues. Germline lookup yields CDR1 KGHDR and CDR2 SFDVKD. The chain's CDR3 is CATSGLSREAKEQYV. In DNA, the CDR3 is TGTGCCACCAGTGGTTTGAGTCGGGAGGCAAAAGAGCAGTACGTC.

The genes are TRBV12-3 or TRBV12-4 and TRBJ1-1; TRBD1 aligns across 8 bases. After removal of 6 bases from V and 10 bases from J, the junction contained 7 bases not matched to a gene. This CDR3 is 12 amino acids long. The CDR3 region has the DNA TGTGCCAGCAGGCCTCGACAGGGGCCAGCTTTCTTT. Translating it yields CASRPRQGPAFF.

In nucleotides, the CDR3 is TGTGCCAGCAGTAATGGACGGAATCAGCCCCAGCATTTT. Amino acids: CASSNGRNQPQHF. V usage is TRBV6-1 and J usage is TRBJ1-5, with D uncertain. Germline lookup yields CDR1 MNHNS and CDR2 SASEGT. The CDR3 is 13 amino acids. Between the trimmed V and J ends, which lost 5 bases and 4 bases, there was a span of 9 bases.